These 2 T cell receptor beta chains originate from one sample sequenced in a study of Ad26.COV2.S vaccination and SARS-CoV-2 variants. Libraries were prepared by immunoSEQ multiplex PCR; TCRdb keeps only in-frame clonotypes and omits some of them. Of a few hundred thousand clones listed, roughly 87% are singletons. Treatment: over 15 received Ad26.COV2.S at low or high dose, single or two shots; about 5 received placebo; per-sample allocation not given. Day 63 after the first injection of vaccine or placebo was the sampling time. This specimen was peripheral blood, taken in a trial of Ad26.COV2.S vaccine versus placebo. The receptor source for this set is a person between 18 and 60 years old who received the Ad26.COV2.S COVID-19 vaccine or a placebo.

V is TRBV11-2 and J is TRBJ2-7; D is possibly TRBD1 (5 bases). This CDR3 has 17 amino acids. Germline assignment: CDR1 SGHAT and CDR2 FQNNGV. V was clipped by 3 bases and J by 5 bases, with 23 bases between them. The CDR3 DNA follows: TGTGCCAGCAGCTTTTTATCGGTACAGGTTAGTGGGGACGAGCAGTACTTC. Encoded protein: CASSFLSVQVSGDEQYF.

The chain recombines TRBV25-1 with TRBJ2-3; the match to TRBD2 covers 10 bases. Trimming cost V 6 bases and J 5 bases; bases outside gene matches: 11. Germline lookup yields CDR1 MGHDK and CDR2 SYGVNS. The CDR3 runs 16 residues. CDR3 residues: CASRPGLALLGDTQYF. CDR3 coding DNA: TGTGCCAGCAGGCCGGGACTAGCGCTACTTGGAGATACGCAGTATTTT.